Listed below are T cell receptor beta chains from one sample, sequenced in a study of blood T cell repertoires in COVID-19. Measured with immunoSEQ multiplex PCR; TCRdb has only the in-frame clones, and not every one. The top ten hold approximately 7.5% of the sample, which has 250,000 to 350,000 clones, around 90% seen once. Sequenced: peripheral blood. The origin of the receptors is a woman aged 25 to 39 with COVID-19, enrolled during active disease. CDR3s include the opening cysteine and the closing phenylalanine or tryptophan. D genes are given only for firm matches. For some rows the clone size is stated as once, few or many, or as a class when expanded; others skip it.

d_call: .; clone_size: .; cdr3_length: 13; j_call: TRBJ1-1; v_call: TRBV7-3; cdr3_nt: TGTGCCAGCAGCGCAGGGAGGGACACTGAAGCTTTCTTT; cdr3_aa: CASSAGRDTEAFF
d_call: .; clone_size: .; cdr3_length: 14; j_call: TRBJ1-4; v_call: TRBV6-5; cdr3_nt: TGTGCCAGCAGTTACTCATGGGACACTGAAAAACTGTTTTTT; cdr3_aa: CASSYSWDTEKLFF
d_call: .; clone_size: .; cdr3_length: 16; j_call: TRBJ1-5; v_call: TRBV2; cdr3_nt: TGTGCCAGCAGTGCTGGGAGGGCGGCTAGCAATCAGCCCCAGCATTTT; cdr3_aa: CASSAGRAASNQPQHF
d_call: .; clone_size: .; cdr3_length: 14; j_call: TRBJ1-5; v_call: TRBV19; cdr3_nt: TGTGCCAGTAGTATGAGGGATAGCAATCAGCCCCAGCATTTT; cdr3_aa: CASSMRDSNQPQHF
d_call: TRBD1; clone_size: .; cdr3_length: 14; j_call: TRBJ2-7; v_call: TRBV7-2; cdr3_nt: TGTGCCAGCAGCTTGGTGACAGGGGGTGGGGAGCAGTACTTC; cdr3_aa: CASSLVTGGGEQYF
d_call: .; clone_size: once; cdr3_length: 15; j_call: TRBJ1-5; v_call: TRBV7-6; cdr3_nt: TGTGCCAGCAGCGCCGTGGGGGGGGCTGGGCAGCCCCAGCATTTT; cdr3_aa: CASSAVGGAGQPQHF
d_call: .; clone_size: .; cdr3_length: 15; j_call: TRBJ2-2; v_call: TRBV6-5; cdr3_nt: TGTGCCAGCAGACCGGGGACATGGAACACCGGGGAGCTGTTTTTT; cdr3_aa: CASRPGTWNTGELFF
d_call: .; clone_size: once; cdr3_length: 15; j_call: TRBJ1-1; v_call: TRBV19; cdr3_nt: TGTGCCAGTAGTATAACGTATCGAGTCAACACTGAAGCTTTCTTT; cdr3_aa: CASSITYRVNTEAFF
d_call: .; clone_size: .; cdr3_length: 15; j_call: TRBJ1-6; v_call: TRBV5-4; cdr3_nt: TGTGCCAGCAGAAAAAGTCTGGACACGGATTCACCCCTCCACTTT; cdr3_aa: CASRKSLDTDSPLHF
d_call: TRBD2; clone_size: once; cdr3_length: 14; j_call: TRBJ2-1; v_call: TRBV12-5; cdr3_nt: TGTGCTAGTCAAGCGGGGAGCTCCTACAATGAGCAGTTCTTC; cdr3_aa: CASQAGSSYNEQFF
d_call: .; clone_size: .; cdr3_length: 14; j_call: TRBJ1-1; v_call: TRBV5-5; cdr3_nt: TGTGCCAGCAGCTGGACAGACATGAACACTGAAGCTTTCTTT; cdr3_aa: CASSWTDMNTEAFF
d_call: TRBD2; clone_size: .; cdr3_length: 13; j_call: TRBJ2-7; v_call: TRBV9; cdr3_nt: TGTGCCAGCAGCGCCCGACTAGCTACCGAGCAGTACTTC; cdr3_aa: CASSARLATEQYF
d_call: .; clone_size: .; cdr3_length: 16; j_call: TRBJ1-2; v_call: TRBV7-9; cdr3_nt: TGTGCCAGCAGCTTACCCCGAGGGGGGGCTGACTATGGCTACACCTTC; cdr3_aa: CASSLPRGGADYGYTF
d_call: .; clone_size: .; cdr3_length: 16; j_call: TRBJ2-1; v_call: TRBV5-1; cdr3_nt: TGCGCCAGCAGCTATCACCGGGGGAGCTCCTACAATGAGCAGTTCTTC; cdr3_aa: CASSYHRGSSYNEQFF
d_call: TRBD1; clone_size: .; cdr3_length: 14; j_call: TRBJ1-1; v_call: TRBV30; cdr3_nt: TGTGCCTGGAGGGACAGGCCGGGGAGGACTGAAGCTTTCTTT; cdr3_aa: CAWRDRPGRTEAFF
d_call: .; clone_size: .; cdr3_length: 13; j_call: TRBJ1-2; v_call: TRBV7-9; cdr3_nt: TGTGCCAGCAGCTCGAGCGCCGTCTATGGCTACACCTTC; cdr3_aa: CASSSSAVYGYTF
d_call: TRBD1; clone_size: .; cdr3_length: 17; j_call: TRBJ1-2; v_call: TRBV24-1; cdr3_nt: TGTGCCACCAGTGATTCAGGGACAGGGGCCCCGGGTGAGGGCTACACCTTC; cdr3_aa: CATSDSGTGAPGEGYTF
d_call: TRBD2; clone_size: .; cdr3_length: 15; j_call: TRBJ2-1; v_call: TRBV5-1; cdr3_nt: TGCGCCAGCAGCTTGTTAGCGGGAGTCACGCGGGAGCAGTTCTTC; cdr3_aa: CASSLLAGVTREQFF